The clone carrying this T cell receptor beta chain was seen many times. What it binds is not known. These data are taken from a study of CD8 T cells in ankylosing spondylitis. V lost 0 bases and J 7 bases, leaving 18 bases between the germline ends. The CDR3 is made up of 16 amino acids. The germline V gene encodes CDR1 SQVTM and CDR2 ANQGSEA. Whole-study results and caveats: Within matched ankylosing spondylitis synovial fluid, disease-linked clones were reportedly significantly enriched. One TCR beta motif, made up of several highly homologous variants, appeared characteristic of ankylosing spondylitis blood. In the blood and synovial fluid of reactive arthritis, some motif variants had been previously reported. In peripheral blood, disease-linked CD8+ clones occurred at relatively low frequencies.

5'-RACE, quantitative and with molecular barcodes, yielded the TCR beta libraries. TCRdb processed the 5' RACE reads anew with MiXCR; each CDR3 protein has one entry. Among some 400,000 distinct CDR3 sequences, approximately 20% were seen once, and the ten largest hold about a sixth. Sequencing input: blood, either unsorted or a sorted T cell fraction (not recorded which). This clonotype was obtained from a male donor with ankylosing spondylitis. The J gene is TRBJ2-2, the V gene TRBV29-1, with TRBD1 as a possible D gene (7 bases). CDR3 sequence (DNA): TGCAGCGTTGAAGATTTCGGGGGACAGACCGGCGGGGAGCTGTTTTTT. Residues: CSVEDFGGQTGGELFF.